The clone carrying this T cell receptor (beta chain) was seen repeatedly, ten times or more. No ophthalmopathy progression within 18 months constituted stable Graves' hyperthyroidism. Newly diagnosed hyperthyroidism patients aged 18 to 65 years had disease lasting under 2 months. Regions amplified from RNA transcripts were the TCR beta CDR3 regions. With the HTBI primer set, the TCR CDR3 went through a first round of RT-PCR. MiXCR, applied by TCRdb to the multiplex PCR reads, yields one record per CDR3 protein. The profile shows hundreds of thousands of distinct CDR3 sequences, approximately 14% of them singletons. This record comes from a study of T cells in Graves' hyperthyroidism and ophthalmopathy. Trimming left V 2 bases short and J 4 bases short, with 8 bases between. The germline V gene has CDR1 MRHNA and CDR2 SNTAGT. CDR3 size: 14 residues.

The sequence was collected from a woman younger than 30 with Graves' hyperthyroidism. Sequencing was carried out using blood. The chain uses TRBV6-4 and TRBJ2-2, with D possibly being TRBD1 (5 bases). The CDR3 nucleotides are TGTGCCAGCAGTGACGGGGCAGCCACCGGGGAGCTGTTTTTT. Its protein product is CASSDGAATGELFF.